The clone carrying this T cell receptor beta chain has a count of ten or more. The antigen remains unidentified. Time point given: longitudinal time-point 1 (baseline). The data stem from a study of neurological immune-mediated disorders. Study results and limitations: HTLV-1-associated myelopathy had the most TCR clonal expansion, and multiple sclerosis had the least, less than healthy controls. Because no CDR3 amino acid sequences were shared across subjects by expanded clones, private repertoires were suggested in all groups.

The cDNA was produced through 5'RACE with 10-nucleotide random UMIs. TCRdb analysed the 5' RACE reads with MiXCR anew, one entry per CDR3 protein. The sample includes over 70,000 distinct CDR3 sequences, roughly 10% of them seen just once. Sequences were obtained from PBMCs. The sequence was collected from a man aged 30-40 years in good health.

The DNA of the CDR3 is TGTGCCAGCAGTCCCCGCGGGGGGGTGGCCTACGAGCAGTACTTC. It specifies CASSPRGGVAYEQYF. V is TRBV12-3 or TRBV12-4 and J is TRBJ2-7; 9 bases are shared with TRBD2. The length of the CDR3 is 15 residues. Trimming removed 5 bases from V and 2 bases from J; junction bases left unmatched: 7.